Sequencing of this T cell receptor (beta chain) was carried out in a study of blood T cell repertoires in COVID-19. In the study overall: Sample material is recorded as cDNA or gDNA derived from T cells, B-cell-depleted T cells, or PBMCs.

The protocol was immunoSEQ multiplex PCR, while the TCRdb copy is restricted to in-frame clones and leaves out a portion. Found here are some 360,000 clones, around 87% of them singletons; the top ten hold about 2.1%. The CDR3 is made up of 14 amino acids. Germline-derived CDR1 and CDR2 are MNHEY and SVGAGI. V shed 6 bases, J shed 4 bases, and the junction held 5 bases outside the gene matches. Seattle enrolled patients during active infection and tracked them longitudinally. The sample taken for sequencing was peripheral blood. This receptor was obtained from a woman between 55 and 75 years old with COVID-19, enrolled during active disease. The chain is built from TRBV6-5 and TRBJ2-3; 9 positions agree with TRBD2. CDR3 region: CASRPGLASDTQYF. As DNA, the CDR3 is TGTGCCAGCAGACCGGGACTAGCTTCAGATACGCAGTATTTT.